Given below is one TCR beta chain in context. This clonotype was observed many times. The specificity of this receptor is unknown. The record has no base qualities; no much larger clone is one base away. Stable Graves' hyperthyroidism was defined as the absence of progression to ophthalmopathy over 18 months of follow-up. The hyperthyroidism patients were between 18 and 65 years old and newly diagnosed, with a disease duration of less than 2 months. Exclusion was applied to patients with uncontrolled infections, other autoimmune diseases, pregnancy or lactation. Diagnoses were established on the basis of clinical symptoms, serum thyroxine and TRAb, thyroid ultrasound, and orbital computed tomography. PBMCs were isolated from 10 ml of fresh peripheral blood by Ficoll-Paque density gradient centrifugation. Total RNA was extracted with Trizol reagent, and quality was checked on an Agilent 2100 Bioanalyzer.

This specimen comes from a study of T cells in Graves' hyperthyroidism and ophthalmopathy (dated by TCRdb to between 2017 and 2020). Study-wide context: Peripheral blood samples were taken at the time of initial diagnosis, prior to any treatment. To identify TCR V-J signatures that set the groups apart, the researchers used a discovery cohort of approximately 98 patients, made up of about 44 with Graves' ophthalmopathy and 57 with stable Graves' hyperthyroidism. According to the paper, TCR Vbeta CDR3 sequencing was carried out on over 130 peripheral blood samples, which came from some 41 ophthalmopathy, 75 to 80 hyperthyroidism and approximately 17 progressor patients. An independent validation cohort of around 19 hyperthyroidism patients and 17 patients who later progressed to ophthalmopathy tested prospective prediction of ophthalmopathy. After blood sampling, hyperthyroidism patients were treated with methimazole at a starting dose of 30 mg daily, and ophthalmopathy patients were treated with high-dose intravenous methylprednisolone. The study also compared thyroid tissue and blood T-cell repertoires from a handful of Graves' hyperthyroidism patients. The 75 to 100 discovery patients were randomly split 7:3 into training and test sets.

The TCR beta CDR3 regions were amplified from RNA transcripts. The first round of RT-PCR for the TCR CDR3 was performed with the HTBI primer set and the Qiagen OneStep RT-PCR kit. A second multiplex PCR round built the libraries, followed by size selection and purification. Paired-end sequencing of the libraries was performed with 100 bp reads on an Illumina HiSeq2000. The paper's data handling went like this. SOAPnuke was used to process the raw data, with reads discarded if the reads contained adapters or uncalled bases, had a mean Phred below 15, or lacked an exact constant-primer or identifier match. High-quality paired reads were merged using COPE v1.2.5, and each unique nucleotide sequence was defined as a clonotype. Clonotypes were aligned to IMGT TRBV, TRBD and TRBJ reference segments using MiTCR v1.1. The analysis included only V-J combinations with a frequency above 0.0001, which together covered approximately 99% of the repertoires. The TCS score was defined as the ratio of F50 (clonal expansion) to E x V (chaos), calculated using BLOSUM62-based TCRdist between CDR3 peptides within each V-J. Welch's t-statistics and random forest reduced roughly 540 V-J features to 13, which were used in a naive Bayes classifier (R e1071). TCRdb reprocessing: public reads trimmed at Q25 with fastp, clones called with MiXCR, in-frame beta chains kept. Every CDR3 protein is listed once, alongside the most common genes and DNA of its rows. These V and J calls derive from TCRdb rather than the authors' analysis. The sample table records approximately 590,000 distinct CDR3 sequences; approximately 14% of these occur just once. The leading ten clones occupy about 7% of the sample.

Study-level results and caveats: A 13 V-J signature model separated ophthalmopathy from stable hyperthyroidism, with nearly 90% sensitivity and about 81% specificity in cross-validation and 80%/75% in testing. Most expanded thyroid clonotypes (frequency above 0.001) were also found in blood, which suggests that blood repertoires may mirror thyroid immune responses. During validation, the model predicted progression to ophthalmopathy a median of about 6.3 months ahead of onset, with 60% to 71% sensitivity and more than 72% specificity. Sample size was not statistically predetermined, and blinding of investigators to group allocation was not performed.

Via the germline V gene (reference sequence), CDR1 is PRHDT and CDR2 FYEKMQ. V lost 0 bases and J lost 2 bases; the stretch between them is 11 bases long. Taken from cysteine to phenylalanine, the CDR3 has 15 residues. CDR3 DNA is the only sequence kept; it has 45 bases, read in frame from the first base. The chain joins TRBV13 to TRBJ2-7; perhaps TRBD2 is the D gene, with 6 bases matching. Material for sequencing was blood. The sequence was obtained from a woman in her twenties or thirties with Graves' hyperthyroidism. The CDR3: CASSLGEDYPYEQYF. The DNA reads TGTGCCAGCAGCTTAGGTGAGGACTACCCCTACGAGCAGTACTTC.